A single sample is the source of the 32 T cell receptor beta chains below, sequenced in a study of cytotoxic CD8 clonotypes in ibrutinib-treated CLL. TCRdb keeps only in-frame clones here, not all; method: immunoSEQ multiplex PCR. The data show approximately 200,000 clones, 72% seen once. Here the sequenced sample was PBMCs, taken after 24 months of ibrutinib treatment. The receptors originated from a human donor with chronic lymphocytic leukemia.

The chain links TRBV7-9 to TRBJ2-7; D not resolved. V was pared by 2 bases and J by 6 bases, with 14 bases between. Looked up from germline, CDR1 is SEHNR and CDR2 is FQNEAQ (reference sequence). The CDR3 covers 14 residues. CDR3 sequence (DNA): TGTGCCAGCAGCTTAATATCGACGGCTTCCGAGCAGTACTTC. It is translated as CASSLISTASEQYF.

The rearrangement uses TRBV27 and TRBJ2-7, with 9 positions matching TRBD2. Germline V gene data show CDR1 as MNHEY and CDR2 as SMNVEV (reference sequence). J was trimmed by 7 bases and V by 2 bases; bases with no gene match: 6. The CDR3 covers 14 residues. The CDR3 DNA follows: TGTGCCAGCAGTTTAGCGGGAGGGCCGGGGGAGCAGTACTTC. Amino acid sequence: CASSLAGGPGEQYF.

About this clone: This same CDR3 is encoded by further DNA sequences in the sample. The V gene is TRBV6-5, the J gene TRBJ2-5; D uncertain. Trimming shortened V by 2 bases and J by 2 bases, and 9 bases separated the two germline ends. The CDR3 is made up of 14 amino acids. Germline values: CDR1 MNHEY, CDR2 SVGAGI. The CDR3 DNA reads as TGTGCCAGCAGTTACGAGGCAGATCAAGAGACCCAGTACTTC. Translation gives CASSYEADQETQYF.

This clone was seen a single time. In DNA, the CDR3 is TGTGCCAGCTCCATCGGTGCTAGCACAGATACGCAGTATTTT. Translating it yields CASSIGASTDTQYF. The chain uses TRBV9 and TRBJ2-3; D not resolved. Germline V gene sequence: CDR1 SGDLS, CDR2 YYNGEE. V was cut by 7 bases and J by 0 bases, with 12 bases left in between. CDR3 length: 14 amino acids.

V is TRBV7-2 and J is TRBJ1-4, with D tentatively TRBD1 (5 bases). The CDR3 covers 15 residues. Germline CDR1 is SGHTA and CDR2 is FQGNSA. With 1 base removed from V and 6 bases from J, the gap between germline ends came to 12 bases. The CDR3 loop is CASSLVSGRDEKLFF. The CDR3 DNA follows: TGTGCCAGCAGCTTAGTGTCAGGGCGGGATGAAAAACTGTTTTTT. The full variable domain, in which reference TRBV7-2 and TRBJ1-4 provide the parts outside the CDR3, is GAGVSQSPSNKVTEKGKDVELRCDPISGHTALYWYRQSLGQGLEFLIYFQGNSAPDKSGLPSDRFSAERTGGSVSTLTIQRTQQEDSAVYLCASSLVSGRDEKLFFGSGTQLSVL.

The CDR3: CASKPGQGPHSEQFF. The DNA for the CDR3 is TGTGCCAGTAAACCGGGACAGGGGCCTCATAGTGAGCAGTTCTTC. The chain combines TRBV6-4 with TRBJ2-1, with 10 positions matching TRBD1. V trimming: 9 bases; J trimming: 9 bases; junction bases outside the gene matches: 14. This CDR3 has 15 amino acids. The V gene's germline CDR1 is MRHNA and CDR2 SNTAGT.

The chain's CDR3 is CASSLTGTGRLGPQHF. The CDR3 DNA sequence: TGTGCCAGCTCACTGACCGGGACAGGGAGGTTGGGGCCCCAGCATTTT. The J gene is TRBJ1-5, the V gene TRBV18, with TRBD1 identical over 9 bases. The CDR3 loop spans 16 amino acids. The V and J ends lost 4 bases and 9 bases, in that order; junction bases with no gene match: 13. Germline lookup yields CDR1 KGHSH and CDR2 LQKENI.

This clone has a handful of counts. This chain uses TRBV19 with TRBJ2-7; maybe TRBD1 (8 bases). CDR3 length: 16 amino acids. V lost 3 bases, J lost 0 bases, and 15 bases lay in between. The V gene's germline CDR1 is LNHDA and CDR2 SQIVND (reference sequence). In nucleotides, the CDR3 is TGTGCCAGTAGTATGCGGACAGGGAGGGCCTCCTACGAGCAGTACTTC. As protein: CASSMRTGRASYEQYF. Full variable domain (rest looked up from reference TRBV19 and TRBJ2-7): DGGITQSPKYLFRKEGQNVTLSCEQNLNHDAMYWYRQDPGQGLRLIYYSQIVNDFQKGDIAEGYSVSREKKESFPLTVTSAQKNPTAFYLCASSMRTGRASYEQYFGPGTRLTVT.

The chain links TRBV30 to TRBJ2-3, with TRBD2 matching over 10 bases. Germline V gene sequence: CDR1 GTSNPN, CDR2 SVGIG (reference sequence). The CDR3 is 14 residues long. The ends lost 4 bases at V and 6 bases at J; junction bases unmatched: 7. CDR3 in amino acids: CAWTVVAGGDTQYF. CDR3 nucleotide sequence: TGTGCCTGGACGGTGGTAGCGGGAGGTGATACGCAGTATTTT.

This chain connects TRBV19 to TRBJ2-1; 13 bases are shared with TRBD2. Germline V gene data show CDR1 as LNHDA and CDR2 as SQIVND (reference sequence). Trimming removed 6 bases from V and 8 bases from J; junction bases left unmatched: 7. This CDR3 contains 15 residues. The DNA of the CDR3 is TGTGCCAGTAGGAGGACTAGCGGGAGCCCAGATGAGCAGTTCTTC. Translated, it gives CASRRTSGSPDEQFF.

The genes are TRBV30 and TRBJ1-1; TRBD1 aligns across 10 bases. After removal of 3 bases from V and 9 bases from J, the junction contained 4 bases not matched to a gene. CDR3 length: 12 residues. Germline V gives CDR1 GTSNPN, CDR2 SVGIG (reference sequence). CDR3 region: CAWRGDRGQAFF. CDR3 nucleotide sequence: TGTGCCTGGAGGGGGGACAGGGGACAAGCTTTCTTT.

With respect to this clone: A read error may produce the germline difference seen at one junction end. The chain has TRBV5-5 and TRBJ1-2, with D possibly being TRBD1 (5 bases). The CDR3 loop spans 15 amino acids. Germline CDR1 SGHKS, CDR2 YYEKEE (reference sequence). The CDR3 sequence is CASSLGTGSYYGYTF. Here the CDR3 DNA reads TGTGCCAGCAGTTTGGGAACAGGCAGCTACTATGGCTACACCTTC.

The chain is built from TRBV7-8 and TRBJ2-5; 8 positions agree with TRBD2. Germline V gives CDR1 SGHVS, CDR2 FQNEAQ. The CDR3 is 15 amino acids. The ends lost 0 bases at V and 5 bases at J; junction bases unmatched: 5. For the CDR3, the DNA is TGTGCCAGCAGCTTAGCGCGGGGGGCGCGTGAGACCCAGTACTTC. Translating it yields CASSLARGARETQYF.

The rearrangement links TRBV7-9 to TRBJ1-2, with D tentatively TRBD1 (5 bases). Germline V gives CDR1 SEHNR, CDR2 FQNEAQ (reference sequence). This CDR3 contains 15 residues. The V and J ends lost 5 bases and 0 bases respectively, with 13 bases between them. In DNA, the CDR3 is TGTGCCAGCAGCGTACAGGATAACGCTAACTATGGCTACACCTTC. This gives the protein CASSVQDNANYGYTF.

The genes are TRBV5-6 and TRBJ2-7; possibly TRBD1 or TRBD2 for D (6 bases each). From germline, CDR1 is SGHDT and CDR2 YYEEEE. The V gene lost 4 bases and the J gene lost 0 bases, with 17 bases spanning the gap. This CDR3 is 16 amino acids long. The CDR3 DNA is TGTGCCAGCAGCCTCTTCCGCGGGACATACTCCTACGAGCAGTACTTC. Its protein product is CASSLFRGTYSYEQYF.

The V call is TRBV2, the J call TRBJ1-2; D possibly corresponds to TRBD1 (6 bases). CDR1 and CDR2 (germline): SNHLY, FYNNEI. The CDR3 has 13 amino acids. V dropped 4 bases and J dropped 5 bases, with 11 bases sitting between them. For the CDR3, the DNA is TGTGCCAGCAGTGGAGGACAGCGGTATGGCTACACCTTC. Its translation: CASSGGQRYGYTF.

The genes are TRBV7-3 and TRBJ2-7; D is perhaps TRBD1 (6 bases). Trimming took 2 bases from V and 3 from J, leaving 20 bases between them. The CDR3 length is 17 residues. Looked up from germline, CDR1 is SGHTA and CDR2 is FQGTGA. CDR3 amino acids: CASSLYGPTGPNYEQYF. Written as DNA, the CDR3 is TGTGCCAGCAGCTTATACGGCCCGACAGGTCCCAACTACGAGCAGTACTTC. Complete variable domain (other parts from reference TRBV7-3 and TRBJ2-7): GAGVSQTPSNKVTEKGKYVELRCDPISGHTALYWYRQSLGQGPEFLIYFQGTGAADDSGLPNDRFFAVRPEGSVSTLKIQRTERGDSAVYLCASSLYGPTGPNYEQYFGPGTRLTVT.

The chain carries TRBV5-1 and TRBJ2-2; weak D call: TRBD2 (6 bases). Per germline, CDR1 SGHRS and CDR2 YFSETQ. The CDR3 covers 14 residues. Trimming stripped 3 bases from V and 9 bases from J, with 15 bases between. The chain's CDR3 is CASSSNGLRRELFF. CDR3 sequence (DNA): TGCGCCAGCAGCTCGAACGGACTACGGAGGGAGCTGTTTTTT.

A few counts support this clone. The chain recombines TRBV7-3 with TRBJ2-3, with 10 bases identical to TRBD2. This CDR3 region has 15 residues. Germline V gene lookup returns CDR1 SGHTA and CDR2 FQGTGA. Trimming at V came to 4 bases and at J to 5 bases, leaving 6 bases not matched to a gene. The CDR3 protein is CASSSLGTSEDTQYF. The CDR3 coding sequence is TGTGCCAGCAGCTCCCTAGGGACTAGCGAAGATACGCAGTATTTT.

The CDR3: CASSGAGMNTEAFF. The CDR3 DNA is TGCGCCAGCAGCGGGGCCGGAATGAACACTGAAGCTTTCTTT. This chain joins TRBV5-1 and TRBJ1-1, with D perhaps TRBD1 (5 bases). From germline, CDR1 is SGHRS and CDR2 YFSETQ. V dropped 4 bases and J dropped 0 bases, with 10 bases sitting between them. This CDR3 is built from 14 residues.

This sequence joins TRBV27 and TRBJ2-2, with 11 bases fitting TRBD1. Germline CDR1 reads MNHEY; CDR2 reads SMNVEV (reference sequence). This CDR3 has 24 residues. V trimming: 5 bases; J trimming: 1 base; junction bases outside the gene matches: 27. CDR3 sequence reads: CASSPPLKMDRGPMGLMNTGELFF. CDR3 nucleotides: TGTGCCAGCAGTCCACCTCTAAAGATGGACAGGGGGCCCATGGGACTTATGAACACCGGGGAGCTGTTTTTT.

The chain carries TRBV19 and TRBJ2-7; no firm D call. This CDR3 region has 11 residues. Trimming took 1 base from V and 7 from J, leaving 5 bases between them. From germline, CDR1 is LNHDA and CDR2 SQIVND (reference sequence). Here the CDR3 DNA reads TGTGCCAGTAGTATAGGAGGTGAGCAGTACTTC. Residues: CASSIGGEQYF.

The genes are TRBV30 and TRBJ1-5, with D possibly TRBD1 on 5 matching bases. The germline V and J ends were trimmed by 5 bases and 2 bases, with 16 bases remaining between them. This CDR3 region has 15 residues. CDR1 GTSNPN and CDR2 SVGIG come from the germline V gene (reference sequence). The CDR3 DNA reads TGTGCCTGGTCGGCGGGGGGTGCAGGCAATCAGCCCCAGCATTTT. This codes for CAWSAGGAGNQPQHF.

The V and J genes are TRBV11-2 and TRBJ2-7, with D maybe TRBD2 (6 bases). V lost 1 base to trimming and J lost 2 bases, with 15 bases between them. CDR1 and CDR2 from the germline V gene are SGHAT and FQNNGV. The CDR3 sequence is 16 residues long. CDR3 bases: TGTGCCAGCAGCTTAGGTAGAGGGGCGGGGACCTACGAGCAGTACTTC. It encodes CASSLGRGAGTYEQYF.

This clone was counted only a few times. The V and J genes are TRBV5-5 and TRBJ2-5; D gene ambiguous. V was cut by 2 bases and J by 4 bases, with 3 bases left in between. The CDR3 runs to 11 residues. CDR1 is SGHKS and CDR2 is YYEKEE in the germline V gene (reference sequence). CDR3 amino acids: CASSFSETQYF. DNA for the CDR3: TGTGCCAGCAGCTTCTCAGAGACCCAGTACTTC.

A few counts support this clone. The chain recombines TRBV7-2 with TRBJ1-5; no clear D gene. V lost 0 bases and J lost 2, with 5 bases in between. Germline V gives CDR1 SGHTA, CDR2 FQGNSA. The CDR3 contains 14 residues. CDR3 in amino acids: CASSLAPGNQPQHF. The CDR3 DNA reads as TGTGCCAGCAGCTTAGCGCCTGGCAATCAGCCCCAGCATTTT.

The CDR3 loop is CASNRGGTNYEQYF. CDR3 nucleotides: TGTGCCAGCAATAGGGGCGGAACCAACTACGAGCAGTACTTC. The J gene is TRBJ2-7, the V gene TRBV6-4; D perhaps matches TRBD1 (5 bases). The V end lost 7 bases, the J end lost 3 bases, and 16 bases lay between the germline ends. CDR1 and CDR2 from the germline V gene are MRHNA and SNTAGT. The CDR3 spans 14 residues.

This clone was counted a single time. The CDR3 loop reads CASSFGKVSSYEQYF. The CDR3 DNA follows: TGTGCCAGCAGTTTCGGCAAGGTTAGCTCCTACGAGCAGTACTTC. V is TRBV6-5 and J is TRBJ2-7; D not resolved. CDR1 and CDR2 from the germline V gene are MNHEY and SVGAGI. The CDR3 loop spans 15 amino acids. Trimming shortened V by 4 bases and J by 0 bases, and 13 bases separated the two germline ends.

This clone was detected only a few times. One end of the junction is discordant with germline, which a read error may explain. The chain uses TRBV7-7 and TRBJ2-5, with D tentatively TRBD2 (5 bases). The germline CDR1 and CDR2 sequences are SSHAT and FNYEAQ (reference sequence). The CDR3 loop spans 12 amino acids. In nucleotides, the CDR3 is TGTGCTAGCAGCTCGGGGAAGGAGACCCAGTACTTC. It encodes CASSSGKETQYF.

V is TRBV30 and J is TRBJ1-1; TRBD1 might be the D (5 bases). Germline V gene lookup returns CDR1 GTSNPN and CDR2 SVGIG (reference sequence). V lost 5 bases, J lost 3 bases, and 10 bases lay in between. The CDR3 has 12 residues. The CDR3: CAWGPGYTEAFF. CDR3 bases: TGTGCCTGGGGCCCAGGGTACACTGAAGCTTTCTTT.

The chain couples TRBV4-3 to TRBJ2-7; 8 positions match TRBD2. The CDR3 consists of 15 residues. Germline assignment: CDR1 LGHNA and CDR2 YSLEER. V trimming: 1 base; J trimming: 4 bases; junction bases outside the gene matches: 6. As DNA, the CDR3 is TGCGCCAGCAGCCAAGGGACTAGCCTCTTATACGAGCAGTACTTC. The encoded protein is CASSQGTSLLYEQYF.

The chain recombines TRBV28 with TRBJ1-5; tentative D call: TRBD1 (5 bases). Trimming took off 7 bases at V and 3 bases at J, with 16 bases between the two ends. This CDR3 has 15 amino acids. Germline-derived CDR1 and CDR2 are MDHEN and SYDVKM. DNA for the CDR3: TGTGCCAGCATAGTGCGGAGGGGAAACAATCAGCCCCAGCATTTT. Its protein product is CASIVRRGNNQPQHF.